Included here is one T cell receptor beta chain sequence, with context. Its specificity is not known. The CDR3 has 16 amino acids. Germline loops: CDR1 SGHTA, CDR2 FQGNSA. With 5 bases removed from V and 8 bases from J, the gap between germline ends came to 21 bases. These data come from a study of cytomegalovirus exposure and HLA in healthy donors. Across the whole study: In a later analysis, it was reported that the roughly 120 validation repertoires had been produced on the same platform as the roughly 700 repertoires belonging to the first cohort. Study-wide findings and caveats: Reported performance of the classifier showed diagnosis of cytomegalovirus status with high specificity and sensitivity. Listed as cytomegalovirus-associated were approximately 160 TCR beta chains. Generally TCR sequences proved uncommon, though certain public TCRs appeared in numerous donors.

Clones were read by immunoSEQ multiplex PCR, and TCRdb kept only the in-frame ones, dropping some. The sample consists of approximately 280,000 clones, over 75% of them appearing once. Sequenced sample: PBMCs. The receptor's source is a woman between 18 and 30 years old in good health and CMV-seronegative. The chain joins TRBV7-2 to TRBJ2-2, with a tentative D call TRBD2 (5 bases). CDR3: CASSPMVGDSGGELFF. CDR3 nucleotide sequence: TGTGCCAGCAGCCCCATGGTGGGAGACTCGGGAGGGGAGCTGTTTTTT.